The rows below give T cell receptor beta chains drawn from one sample of a study of blood T cell repertoires in COVID-19. The data were produced by immunoSEQ multiplex PCR, yet TCRdb's version contains in-frame clones alone and is incomplete. This repertoire shows 190,000 or so clones, approximately 87% found once; its top ten account for 0.88%. Sequencing was carried out using peripheral blood. All receptors derive from a young woman who had recovered from COVID-19. Both conserved end residues are part of each CDR3. A D gene is named only where the DNA matches it firmly.

j_gene: TRBJ2-1
v_gene: TRBV6-2/TRBV6-3
d_gene: .
CDR3aa: CASSYQGLDEQFF
CDR3nt: TGTGCCAGCAGTTACCAGGGGTTGGATGAGCAGTTCTTC

j_gene: TRBJ2-3
v_gene: TRBV7-2
d_gene: .
CDR3aa: CASSPGGGTQYF
CDR3nt: TGTGCCAGCAGCCCCGGGGGTGGCACGCAGTATTTT

j_gene: TRBJ1-1
v_gene: TRBV3-1/TRBV3-2
d_gene: .
CDR3aa: CASSQDRRGTEAFF
CDR3nt: TGTGCCAGCAGCCAAGATCGCAGGGGCACTGAAGCTTTCTTT

j_gene: TRBJ2-1
v_gene: TRBV7-2
d_gene: .
CDR3aa: CASSLGESSYNEQFF
CDR3nt: TGTGCCAGCAGCTTAGGCGAAAGCTCCTACAATGAGCAGTTCTTC

j_gene: TRBJ2-1
v_gene: TRBV11-3
d_gene: TRBD2
CDR3aa: CASSFSLASNEQFF
CDR3nt: TGTGCCAGCAGCTTCTCACTAGCGAGCAATGAGCAGTTCTTC

j_gene: TRBJ2-7
v_gene: TRBV4-1
d_gene: .
CDR3aa: CASRDTGVSYEQYF
CDR3nt: TGCGCCAGCAGGGATACGGGGGTTTCCTACGAGCAGTACTTC

j_gene: TRBJ2-1
v_gene: TRBV2
d_gene: .
CDR3aa: CASSGSQGFDEQFF
CDR3nt: TGTGCCAGCAGTGGTTCTCAGGGTTTCGATGAGCAGTTCTTC

j_gene: TRBJ1-2
v_gene: TRBV6-5
d_gene: .
CDR3aa: CASRFDRDLDYTF
CDR3nt: TGTGCCAGCAGGTTTGATAGAGATTTAGACTACACCTTC

j_gene: TRBJ2-2
v_gene: TRBV10-3
d_gene: TRBD1
CDR3aa: CAHGQGTGELFF
CDR3nt: TGTGCCCATGGACAGGGTACCGGGGAGCTGTTTTTT

j_gene: TRBJ1-1
v_gene: TRBV19
d_gene: .
CDR3aa: CASSLIAGGSTEAFF
CDR3nt: TGTGCCAGTAGTTTGATAGCCGGGGGAAGTACTGAAGCTTTCTTT

j_gene: TRBJ2-3
v_gene: TRBV6-2/TRBV6-3
d_gene: .
CDR3aa: CASSYRRDSRDTQYF
CDR3nt: TGTGCCAGCAGTTACCGCCGGGATAGCAGAGATACGCAGTATTTT